Shown below are 13 T cell receptor beta chains from a single sample sequenced in a study of cytomegalovirus exposure and HLA in healthy donors (TCRdb year 2017). Preparation of the library involved the immunoSEQ multiplex PCR assay. A mixture of 60 forward primers for TCR Vbeta segments and 13 reverse primers for TCR Jbeta segments was used in the multiplex PCR. TCRdb retrieved this table from immuneACCESS and kept in-frame rearrangements only. Not all clones are present; in checked studies, unresolved V genes account for under half, and no reason is known for the remainder. The sample table holds about 200,000 clones, of which about three quarters were seen once. The ten largest clones add up to around 2% of the sample. The specimen sequenced was PBMCs. Every receptor here comes from a man in his late teens or twenties in good health and CMV-seronegative.

The chain is built from TRBV7-2 and TRBJ2-6; 11 bases fit TRBD2. CDR3 length: 19 amino acids. Germline loops: CDR1 SGHTA, CDR2 FQGNSA. Losses at the gene ends were 0 bases for V and 0 bases for J; bases not matched to a gene: 4. The CDR3 spells CASSLALAGGRSGANVLTF. CDR3 coding DNA: TGTGCCAGCAGCTTAGCCCTAGCGGGGGGTCGCTCTGGGGCCAACGTCCTGACTTTC.

CDR3 in amino acids: CASSPEDSGTEGEQFF. For the CDR3, the DNA is TGTGCCAGCAGCCCTGAGGACAGTGGGACCGAGGGTGAGCAGTTCTTC. The rearrangement links TRBV7-6 to TRBJ2-1; D is possibly TRBD1 (6 bases). The ends were cut back, 5 bases at V and 9 bases at J, with 23 bases in the middle. The CDR3 runs to 16 residues. Germline assignment: CDR1 SGHVS and CDR2 FNYEAQ. The whole variable domain, filled in from reference TRBV7-6 and TRBJ2-1, reads GAGVSQSPRYKVTKRGQDVALRCDPISGHVSLYWYRQALGQGPEFLTYFNYEAQQDKSGLPNDRFSAERPEGSISTLTIQRTEQRDSAMYRCASSPEDSGTEGEQFFGPGTRLTVL.

The rearrangement uses TRBV27 and TRBJ1-6; 7 bases match TRBD1. The CDR3 loop spans 14 amino acids. V was pared by 6 bases and J by 4 bases, with 3 bases of the junction left unmatched. Germline V gene lookup returns CDR1 MNHEY and CDR2 SMNVEV (reference sequence). For the CDR3, the DNA is TGTGCCAGCAGCCCGGGACAGTATAATTCACCCCTCCACTTT. Translated: CASSPGQYNSPLHF.

This chain connects TRBV7-3 to TRBJ2-7; tentative D call: TRBD2 (6 bases). CDR3 length equals 14 residues. Germline V gene data show CDR1 as SGHTA and CDR2 as FQGTGA. V was clipped by 2 bases and J by 4 bases, with 12 bases between them. The CDR3 DNA sequence: TGTGCCAGCAGCTTAGCGGGATCCCCATACGAGCAGTACTTC. This encodes CASSLAGSPYEQYF.

As regards this clone: A read error is likely, as this CDR3 ends without the conserved phenylalanine or tryptophan. The DNA is left out, because the CDR3 cannot be placed on it with certainty; the CDR3 is given as TCRdb lists it. The CDR3 here is CASSEAGRGTGEI. The chain couples TRBV6-1 to TRBJ2-7; the table's D call of TRBD1 was not tested on the DNA. The germline V gene has CDR1 MNHNS and CDR2 SASEGT. The length of the CDR3 is 13 amino acids, counting both ends.

The chain has TRBV4-1 and TRBJ2-5; the match to TRBD1 covers 8 bases. The J call may not be correct, given that the DNA end is closer to TRBJ2-7. This CDR3 region has 16 residues. Germline V gene lookup returns CDR1 MGHRA and CDR2 YSYEKL. CDR3 DNA sequence: TGCGCCAGCAGCCAAGGTCTGCAGGGGGCTTCCTACGAGCAGTACTTC. Protein: CASSQGLQGASYEQYF.

The chain links TRBV19 to TRBJ2-1; the match to TRBD2 covers 12 bases. The J segment lost 10 bases and the V segment lost 3 bases, leaving 10 bases of the junction unmatched. This CDR3 contains 16 residues. The germline CDR1 and CDR2 sequences are LNHDA and SQIVND (reference sequence). The CDR3 reads CASSISSGGALGEQFF. In DNA, the CDR3 is TGTGCCAGTAGTATTTCTAGCGGGGGGGCCTTGGGGGAGCAGTTCTTC. Full variable domain (remainder filled in from reference TRBV19 and TRBJ2-1): DGGITQSPKYLFRKEGQNVTLSCEQNLNHDAMYWYRQDPGQGLRLIYYSQIVNDFQKGDIAEGYSVSREKKESFPLTVTSAQKNPTAFYLCASSISSGGALGEQFFGPGTRLTVL.

This clone showed up just once. The CDR3 reads CASSLAGANTGELFF. The CDR3 DNA reads TGCGCCAGCAGCTTAGCGGGGGCGAACACCGGGGAGCTGTTTTTT. The J gene is TRBJ2-2, the V gene TRBV5-1, with TRBD2 identical over 8 bases. This CDR3 has 15 amino acids. Trimming cost V 2 bases and J 0 bases; bases outside gene matches: 0. Germline V CDR1 and CDR2: SGHRS, YFSETQ.

The V and J genes are TRBV4-2 and TRBJ1-1; D remains unclear. Germline CDR1 LGHNA, CDR2 YNFKEQ. This CDR3 comprises 14 residues. Trimming shortened V by 4 bases and J by 1 base, and 10 bases separated the two germline ends. The CDR3 loop is CASSPSPGNTEAFF. The CDR3 bases are TGTGCCAGCAGCCCCTCGCCCGGGAACACTGAAGCTTTCTTT.

J is TRBJ1-5 and V is TRBV18; the D is unclear. The length of the CDR3 is 14 residues. V was shortened by 6 bases and J by 1 base, with 10 bases between the two germline ends. Per germline, CDR1 KGHSH and CDR2 LQKENI. The CDR3 DNA sequence: TGTGCCAGCTCCCCTTTAACAAGCAATCAGCCCCAGCATTTT. Its protein product is CASSPLTSNQPQHF. Combining the CDR3 with reference TRBV18 and TRBJ1-5 gives the whole variable domain NAGVMQNPRHLVRRRGQEARLRCSPMKGHSHVYWYRQLPEEGLKFMVYLQKENIIDESGMPKERFSAEFPKEGPSILRIQQVVRGDSAAYFCASSPLTSNQPQHFGDGTRLSIL.

The gene calls are TRBV6-1 and TRBJ2-5, with 13 bases aligning to TRBD2. Trimming cost V 3 bases and J 1 base; bases outside gene matches: 5. The germline V gene encodes CDR1 MNHNS and CDR2 SASEGT. This CDR3 is built from 17 residues. CDR3 residues: CASSDKGLAGFQETQYF. The CDR3 coding sequence is TGTGCCAGCAGTGACAAGGGACTAGCGGGGTTCCAAGAGACCCAGTACTTC.

V is TRBV6-5 and J is TRBJ2-2, with TRBD2 matching over 8 bases. The CDR3 is 13 residues long. The trim removed 6 bases at V and 4 bases at J, leaving 1 base unmatched. Per germline, CDR1 MNHEY and CDR2 SVGAGI. CDR3 DNA sequence: TGTGCCAGCAGACTAGCGGCCACCGGGGAGCTGTTTTTT. This codes for CASRLAATGELFF.

For this clone: A junction end diverges from the germline sequence, so it may reflect a read error. The V gene is TRBV19, the J gene TRBJ1-2; maybe TRBD1 (5 bases). The CDR3 runs to 14 residues. Germline lookup yields CDR1 LNHDA and CDR2 SQIVND (reference sequence). The CDR3 DNA sequence: TGTGCCAGTAGTATAGCCGGACAACTGTCTAGTTTCGCCTTC. It yields the protein CASSIAGQLSSFAF.